The entry that follows covers one T cell receptor (beta chain) sequence. The target antigen is unknown. This sample is part of a study of cytomegalovirus exposure and HLA in healthy donors. In the study overall: Of all 400 or so donors who were genotyped, 75% to 85% belonged to the Caucasian-associated ancestry cluster. Notes on the study in general: Listed as cytomegalovirus-associated were over 150 TCR beta chains.

The CDR3 extends over 11 amino acids. J lost 9 bases, V lost 2 bases, and 0 bases had no gene match. Germline V gene data show CDR1 as MNHEY and CDR2 as SVGAGI. PCR used 60 Vbeta primers and 13 Jbeta primers. TCRdb's copy holds only in-frame clones and misses some; the assay was immunoSEQ multiplex PCR. The repertoire shows roughly 53,000 clones; the top ten hold about 2.5%. This TCR came from a female donor in good health and CMV-seronegative. The chain recombines TRBV6-5 with TRBJ2-7; 8 bases map to TRBD1. Sequencing input: PBMCs. Here the CDR3 DNA reads TGTGCCAGCAGTTACCAGGGGGCGCAGTACTTC. Translating gives CASSYQGAQYF.